This TCR beta chain stems from a study of tumor and adjacent non-tumor tissue in lung cancer. Turning to the study itself: Stage I to III disease affected ten to eleven men and roughly 5 women aged about 31 to 76. Samples averaged roughly 4.2 million productive TCRbeta reads each. Whole-study results and caveats: Tumor repertoires had a smaller top 100 clone share than normal lung. Tumor TCR diversity, when higher, was linked to shorter survival.

Three rounds of nested PCR, following a modified ARM-PCR protocol, produced the TCRbeta library. TCRdb independently ran MiXCR on the multiplex PCR reads; one entry per CDR3 protein. The data contain 90,000 to 100,000 distinct CDR3 sequences, around three quarters of them singletons. RNA was extracted from bulk tissue without any cell sorting. More than 3 cm separated this lung sample from the edge of the tumor. The junction had 7 bases not matched to a gene; V was cut back by 4 bases and J by 6 bases. This CDR3 has 14 amino acids. Germline V gene sequence: CDR1 LGHNA, CDR2 YNFKEQ. Remarks on this clonotype: What it binds is unknown.

The V and J genes are TRBV4-2 and TRBJ2-7; TRBD1 aligns across 9 bases. The TCR was taken from a man in his 60s with small cell lung cancer. The specimen was distant non-tumor lung tissue. CDR3 in amino acids: CASSLQGQGGEQYF. DNA of the CDR3: TGTGCCAGCAGCCTACAGGGACAGGGAGGCGAGCAGTACTTC.